The 13 T cell receptor beta chains given below trace back to one sample, sequenced in a study of T cell responses to AZD1222 COVID-19 vaccine. Data came from immunoSEQ multiplex PCR; TCRdb stores just in-frame clones and leaves some out. The repertoire has about 190,000 clones, more than 75% of them found once; the top ten carry about 3%. The sample was peripheral blood, taken on day 0 of MenACWY control vaccination. The origin of the receptors is an adult in good health.

The CDR3, as DNA: TGTGCCAGCAGTTTATCCCCCGGGGAGGGGAACACTGAAGCTTTCTTT. Protein: CASSLSPGEGNTEAFF. The chain uses TRBV27 and TRBJ1-1; no reliable D call. Trimming left V 0 bases short and J 1 base short, with 12 bases between. There are 16 residues in the CDR3. CDR1 is MNHEY, CDR2 SMNVEV, per germline (reference sequence).

This clone has a single count. V usage is TRBV29-1 and J usage is TRBJ1-2; D gene unclear. The CDR3 runs to 14 residues. Deletions cut 3 bases from V and 3 bases from J, with 14 bases between. The germline CDR1 and CDR2 sequences are SQVTM and ANQGSEA. CDR3 loop: CSVDLYGGDYGYTF. CDR3 sequence (DNA): TGCAGCGTTGACCTGTATGGCGGGGACTATGGCTACACCTTC. Full variable domain (rest looked up from reference TRBV29-1 and TRBJ1-2): SAVISQKPSRDICQRGTSLTIQCQVDSQVTMMFWYRQQPGQSLTLIATANQGSEATYESGFVIDKFPISRPNLTFSTLTVSNMSPEDSSIYLCSVDLYGGDYGYTFGSGTRLTVV.

This clone was found once. The chain links TRBV19 to TRBJ1-5; D may be TRBD1 (6 bases). CDR1 is LNHDA, CDR2 SQIVND, per germline (reference sequence). Trimming removed 10 bases from V and 3 bases from J, with 13 bases in between. This CDR3 is 13 amino acids long. The CDR3 DNA sequence: TGTGCCAACGGACAGAGAGACAATCAGCCCCAGCATTTT. It is translated as CANGQRDNQPQHF.

The chain combines TRBV6-5 with TRBJ2-1, with 10 bases lining up with TRBD2. The germline CDR1 and CDR2 sequences are MNHEY and SVGAGI. The CDR3 runs to 15 residues. Trimming cost V 6 bases and J 1 base; bases outside gene matches: 3. CDR3 amino acids: CASRAGGGSYNEQFF. CDR3 nucleotide sequence: TGTGCCAGCAGAGCGGGGGGGGGTTCCTACAATGAGCAGTTCTTC.

The V call is TRBV4-1, the J call TRBJ2-7; no definite D call. Germline V gene data show CDR1 as MGHRA and CDR2 as YSYEKL. This CDR3 contains 13 residues. The V gene lost 8 bases and the J gene lost 1 base, with 12 bases spanning the gap. For the CDR3, the DNA is TGCGCCAGCTACAGCCCTATATCCTACGAGCAGTACTTC. Protein sequence: CASYSPISYEQYF.

The rearrangement uses TRBV18 and TRBJ2-6; TRBD1 matches 7 bases. V shed 0 bases, J shed 4 bases, and the junction held 6 bases outside the gene matches. This CDR3 comprises 17 residues. Per the germline V gene, CDR1 is KGHSH and CDR2 is LQKENI. The CDR3 loop is CASSPPKGAGGANVLTF. DNA for the CDR3: TGTGCCAGCTCACCACCGAAGGGGGCGGGCGGGGCCAACGTCCTGACTTTC.

V gene TRBV5-6 combines with J gene TRBJ1-5; perhaps TRBD1 as D (5 bases). V was cut by 0 bases and J by 6 bases, with 13 bases left in between. The CDR3 loop spans 15 amino acids. Germline loops: CDR1 SGHDT, CDR2 YYEEEE. The DNA for the CDR3 is TGTGCCAGCAGCTTGGGGGGGATGAGGAGTCAGCCCCAGCATTTT. Translation: CASSLGGMRSQPQHF.

The chain recombines TRBV12-3 or TRBV12-4 with TRBJ2-2; no clear D gene. This CDR3 comprises 12 residues. V lost 7 bases and J 3 bases, leaving 6 bases between the germline ends. Here the CDR3 reads CASTGDTGELFF. The DNA for the CDR3 is TGTGCCAGCACTGGAGACACCGGGGAGCTGTTTTTT.

The sample holds a few counts of this clone. The chain employs TRBV27 and TRBJ1-1; 7 bases are a match to TRBD1. The CDR3 runs to 14 residues. CDR1 and CDR2 (germline): MNHEY, SMNVEV (reference sequence). Trimming cost V 4 bases and J 3 bases; bases outside gene matches: 5. This CDR3 reads CASSSQGRDTEAFF. The CDR3 region has the DNA TGTGCCAGCAGTTCACAGGGGCGTGACACTGAAGCTTTCTTT.

This clone has a handful of counts. This chain connects TRBV18 to TRBJ2-1; TRBD2 aligns across 10 bases. V shed 0 bases, J shed 7 bases, and the junction held 3 bases outside the gene matches. The CDR3 is 15 residues long. CDR1 is KGHSH and CDR2 is LQKENI in the germline V gene. The chain's CDR3 is CASSPPSGGQNEQFF. The CDR3 nucleotides read TGTGCCAGCTCACCACCTAGCGGGGGGCAGAATGAGCAGTTCTTC.

This clone appeared once. This sequence joins TRBV28 and TRBJ2-4; TRBD1 might be the D (6 bases). The V end lost 8 bases, the J end lost 4 bases, and 15 bases lay between the germline ends. Looked up from germline, CDR1 is MDHEN and CDR2 is SYDVKM. The CDR3 has 14 amino acids. The CDR3: CASLPGHAKNIQYF. For the CDR3, the DNA is TGTGCCAGCCTACCGGGACACGCGAAAAACATTCAGTACTTC.

This clone was recorded only once. Distinct nucleotide sequences in the sample also encode this CDR3. V and J are TRBV6-5 and TRBJ1-2, with D perhaps matching TRBD1 (5 bases). In germline, CDR1 is MNHEY, CDR2 SVGAGI. Trimming left V 0 bases short and J 4 bases short, with 6 bases between. The CDR3 sequence is 13 residues long. The DNA of the CDR3 is TGTGCCAGCAGTTACTCGGGGGGCTATGGCTACACCTTC. Encoded protein: CASSYSGGYGYTF.

This clone appeared once. This chain links TRBV28 with TRBJ2-5, with unresolved D. Between the trimmed V and J ends, which lost 1 base and 5 bases, there was a span of 8 bases. The CDR3 is 13 amino acids. Germline CDR1 MDHEN, CDR2 SYDVKM. The CDR3 loop reads CASSLLVGETQYF. CDR3 bases: TGTGCCAGCAGTTTATTGGTGGGGGAGACCCAGTACTTC.